The 21 T cell receptor beta chains given below trace back to one sample, sequenced in a study of CD8 T cells in ankylosing spondylitis. Via MiXCR, TCRdb re-called the 5' RACE reads, giving one row per CDR3 protein. The sample gives around 150,000 distinct CDR3 sequences, about 7% of which show up once; around 11% is in the top ten. The sequenced sample was blood, either unsorted or a sorted T cell fraction (not recorded which). The receptors shown here come from a female donor with ankylosing spondylitis or in good health (not recorded which).

The sample holds many counts of this clonotype. The V and J genes are TRBV6-2 or TRBV6-3 and TRBJ1-1; the D is unclear. Germline V gene lookup returns CDR1 MNHEY and CDR2 SVGEGT. This CDR3 has 12 amino acids. Trimming removed 6 bases at V and 7 bases at J, with 12 bases between. The CDR3 sequence: CASSYERDEAFF. In DNA, the CDR3 is TGTGCCAGCAGCTATGAACGGGATGAAGCTTTCTTT.

The V call is TRBV5-6, the J call TRBJ2-2; the D gene is possibly TRBD2 (6 bases). Per the germline V gene, CDR1 is SGHDT and CDR2 is YYEEEE. The CDR3 extends over 14 amino acids. The ends were cut back, 0 bases at V and 4 bases at J, with 7 bases in the middle. Here the CDR3 reads CASSLGDFTGELFF. The CDR3 coding sequence is TGTGCCAGCAGCTTGGGGGACTTCACCGGGGAGCTGTTTTTT.

The sample holds many counts of this clonotype. CDR3 sequence reads: CASSPEGFSTDTQYF. CDR3 coding DNA: TGCGCCAGCAGCCCCGAAGGGTTTAGCACAGATACGCAGTATTTT. The chain recombines TRBV5-1 with TRBJ2-3, with D unresolved. Germline CDR1 and CDR2: SGHRS and YFSETQ. The CDR3 is 15 residues long. V was trimmed by 4 bases and J by 0 bases, leaving 12 bases between them.

This clonotype was found many times. This chain links TRBV10-3 with TRBJ2-3; 9 bases are a match to TRBD2. This CDR3 region has 14 residues. Germline values: CDR1 ENHRY, CDR2 SYGVKD. V was pared by 8 bases and J by 4 bases, with 7 bases of the junction left unmatched. In DNA, the CDR3 is TGTGCCATCTCTGTTGGCGGGGGGGCAGATACGCAGTATTTT. Its protein is CAISVGGGADTQYF.

This clonotype came up many times. V is TRBV28 and J is TRBJ2-4; D may correspond to TRBD1 or TRBD2 (5 bases each). The CDR3 loop spans 14 amino acids. Trimming left V 5 bases short and J 2 bases short, with 10 bases between. CDR1 and CDR2 from the germline V gene are MDHEN and SYDVKM. CDR3 nucleotides: TGTGCCAGCAGTCTCAGGGAGCCCAAAAACATTCAGTACTTC. Translated: CASSLREPKNIQYF.

This clonotype was observed many times. This chain connects TRBV15 to TRBJ1-5; D not resolved. The CDR3 sequence is 13 residues long. The germline gives CDR1 LNHNV, CDR2 YYDKDF (reference sequence). V was pared by 3 bases and J by 5 bases, with 8 bases between. Here the CDR3 DNA reads TGTGCCACCAGCAGCGCAACGTATCAGCCCCAGCATTTT. This translates into CATSSATYQPQHF.

In this sample, this clonotype turned up many times. The V gene is TRBV18, the J gene TRBJ2-5, with D uncertain. The V gene's germline CDR1 is KGHSH and CDR2 LQKENI. The CDR3 consists of 14 residues. The V end lost 1 base, the J end lost 1 base, and 7 bases lay between the germline ends. CDR3: CASSPQGSQETQYF. In nucleotides, the CDR3 is TGTGCCAGCTCACCACAGGGCAGCCAAGAGACCCAGTACTTC. Full variable domain (remainder filled in from reference TRBV18 and TRBJ2-5): NAGVMQNPRHLVRRRGQEARLRCSPMKGHSHVYWYRQLPEEGLKFMVYLQKENIIDESGMPKERFSAEFPKEGPSILRIQQVVRGDSAAYFCASSPQGSQETQYFGPGTRLLVL.

In its sample, this clonotype was seen a few times. V and J are TRBV5-1 and TRBJ2-5; TRBD1 or TRBD2 may be the D gene (6 bases each). V lost 4 bases to trimming and J lost 5 bases, with 18 bases between them. Germline assignment: CDR1 SGHRS and CDR2 YFSETQ. The CDR3 has 15 residues. The CDR3 sequence: CASSLLGGQGETQYF. The CDR3 DNA follows: TGCGCCAGCAGCCTTCTCGGGGGCCAAGGCGAGACCCAGTACTTC.

This clonotype was counted a few times. The V and J genes are TRBV2 and TRBJ1-5; D is ambiguous. V lost 4 bases and J 6 bases, leaving 16 bases between the germline ends. The CDR3 has 15 amino acids. Germline CDR1 is SNHLY and CDR2 is FYNNEI. CDR3 region: CASSVMGPTAQPQHF. The CDR3 nucleotides are TGTGCCAGCAGTGTAATGGGTCCCACGGCTCAGCCCCAGCATTTT.

This clonotype showed up many times. The chain uses TRBV6-5 and TRBJ2-7; maybe TRBD1 (6 bases). With 2 bases removed from V and 1 base from J, the gap between germline ends came to 9 bases. The CDR3 spans 14 residues. Per the germline V gene, CDR1 is MNHEY and CDR2 is SVGAGI. The CDR3 spells CASSYRGWSYEQYF. The CDR3 DNA sequence: TGTGCCAGCAGTTACAGGGGGTGGTCCTACGAGCAGTACTTC.

This clonotype was counted at least ten times. This chain uses TRBV5-1 with TRBJ1-5, with D unclear. CDR3 length equals 13 residues. In germline, CDR1 is SGHRS, CDR2 YFSETQ. Trimming took off 4 bases at V and 3 bases at J, with 8 bases between the two ends. The CDR3 here is CASSREPNQPQHF. The CDR3 coding sequence is TGCGCCAGCAGCCGCGAACCCAATCAGCCCCAGCATTTT. The variable domain in full, with the rest retrieved from reference TRBV5-1 and TRBJ1-5, is KAGVTQTPRYLIKTRGQQVTLSCSPISGHRSVSWYQQTPGQGLQFLFEYFSETQRNKGNFPGRFSGRQFSNSRSEMNVSTLELGDSALYLCASSREPNQPQHFGDGTRLSIL.

This clonotype was picked up many times. For the CDR3, the DNA is TGTGCCAGCAGCCAAAGTTCTAGCTCCTACAATGAGCAGTTCTTC. Its protein product is CASSQSSSSYNEQFF. The rearrangement uses TRBV3-1 and TRBJ2-1; D remains unclear. The CDR3 is made up of 15 amino acids. Germline V gives CDR1 LGHDT, CDR2 YNNKEL (reference sequence). The V gene lost 2 bases and the J gene lost 0 bases, with 8 bases spanning the gap.

This clonotype appeared many times. This chain joins TRBV9 and TRBJ2-1; D is ambiguous. The CDR3 is made up of 14 amino acids. The V end lost 0 bases, the J end lost 5 bases, and 9 bases lay between the germline ends. Looked up from germline, CDR1 is SGDLS and CDR2 is YYNGEE. CDR3 sequence (DNA): TGTGCCAGCAGCGTAGGGGTGGGTCACAATGAGCAGTTCTTC. Translation: CASSVGVGHNEQFF.

This clonotype was seen ten or more times. The V gene is TRBV30, the J gene TRBJ1-1; TRBD1 might be the D (6 bases). Germline CDR1 reads GTSNPN; CDR2 reads SVGIG (reference sequence). Trimming left V 4 bases short and J 4 bases short, with 13 bases between. CDR3 length: 13 residues. The CDR3 DNA reads as TGTGCCTGGAAGGGGGGGCGGCGCACTGAAGCTTTCTTT. Residues: CAWKGGRRTEAFF.

This clonotype came up many times. The chain recombines TRBV7-8 with TRBJ1-1; D remains ambiguous. V was clipped by 2 bases and J by 6 bases, with 10 bases between them. Germline V lookup: CDR1 SGHVS, CDR2 FQNEAQ. The CDR3 runs 13 residues. The CDR3 reads CASSLNTRAEAFF. Written as DNA, the CDR3 is TGTGCCAGCAGCTTAAATACCCGGGCTGAAGCTTTCTTT. The complete variable domain, with remaining parts taken from reference TRBV7-8 and TRBJ1-1, reads GAGVSQSPRYKVAKRGQDVALRCDPISGHVSLFWYQQALGQGPEFLTYFQNEAQLDKSGLPSDRFFAERPEGSVSTLKIQRTQQEDSAVYLCASSLNTRAEAFFGQGTRLTVV.

This clonotype has a count of ten or more. The J gene is TRBJ2-1, the V gene TRBV5-1; TRBD1 is a possible D gene (6 bases). Trimming took off 6 bases at V and 9 bases at J, with 22 bases between the two ends. The CDR3 is 15 amino acids. Germline assignment: CDR1 SGHRS and CDR2 YFSETQ. The DNA of the CDR3 is TGCGCCAGCACCCTATCGAATTCAGGGGACGGTGAGCAGTTCTTC. Translation gives CASTLSNSGDGEQFF.

In its sample, this clonotype was seen many times. This rearrangement joins TRBV5-1 to TRBJ1-1; D uncertain. The CDR3 spans 13 residues. With 2 bases removed from V and 1 base from J, the gap between germline ends came to 6 bases. The germline gives CDR1 SGHRS, CDR2 YFSETQ. The CDR3 coding sequence is TGCGCCAGCAGCTTCGGGCGGAACACTGAAGCTTTCTTT. The encoded protein is CASSFGRNTEAFF.

This clonotype was detected many times. V is TRBV20-1 and J is TRBJ2-7, with a tentative D call TRBD1 (6 bases). Germline CDR1 DFQATT, CDR2 SNEGSKA (reference sequence). The CDR3 consists of 13 residues. Trimming took 1 base from V and 5 from J, leaving 12 bases between them. CDR3 in amino acids: CSARVQGFDEQYF. CDR3 nucleotide sequence: TGCAGTGCTAGAGTTCAGGGGTTCGACGAGCAGTACTTC.

This clonotype occurred many times. CDR3 loop: CASSQFQTSGNTIYF. As DNA, the CDR3 is TGTGCCAGCAGCCAATTCCAGACCTCTGGAAACACCATATATTTT. The chain uses TRBV3-1 and TRBJ1-3, with unresolved D. Trimming removed 2 bases at V and 0 bases at J, with 8 bases between. There are 15 residues in the CDR3. CDR1 and CDR2 (germline): LGHDT, YNNKEL (reference sequence).

This clonotype showed up many times. The gene calls are TRBV24-1 and TRBJ2-1; TRBD1 matches 7 bases. The V gene end was trimmed by 5 bases and the J gene end by 6 bases; junction bases not matched to a gene: 3. CDR1 and CDR2 from the germline V gene are KGHDR and SFDVKD. The CDR3 sequence is 13 residues long. CDR3 loop: CATSGDRGNEQFF. DNA of the CDR3: TGTGCCACCAGTGGGGACAGAGGCAATGAGCAGTTCTTC.

A remark on this clonotype: Possible read error: a much larger clone is one base away. The V and J genes are TRBV7-3 and TRBJ2-2; D might be TRBD1 (7 bases). Germline V gene data show CDR1 as SGHTA and CDR2 as FQGTGA. CDR3 length: 14 amino acids. Trimming left V 5 bases short and J 8 bases short, with 15 bases between. CDR3 DNA sequence: TGTGCCAGCAGCCCCCAGGAGGGGGCAGGGGAGCTGTTTTTT. Translation: CASSPQEGAGELFF.